The 29 T cell receptor beta chains below were found in one sample sequenced in a study of blood T cell repertoires in COVID-19. Here immunoSEQ multiplex PCR was the method, and the copy in TCRdb shows in-frame clones only, minus some. The table lists around 260,000 clones, roughly 80% of them singletons. Sample: peripheral blood. The source of these receptors is a woman between 50 and 59 years old who had recovered from COVID-19.

V usage is TRBV2 and J usage is TRBJ2-3, with 8 bases fitting TRBD2. This CDR3 has 17 residues. CDR1 SNHLY and CDR2 FYNNEI come from the germline V gene. The ends lost 8 bases at V and 0 bases at J; junction bases unmatched: 13. CDR3 amino acids: CASSRSSGSTSTDTQYF. The DNA for the CDR3 is TGTGCCAGCTCTAGGTCTAGCGGGTCGACTAGCACAGATACGCAGTATTTT. The complete variable domain, with remaining parts taken from reference TRBV2 and TRBJ2-3, reads EPEVTQTPSHQVTQMGQEVILRCVPISNHLYFYWYRQILGQKVEFLVSFYNNEISEKSEIFDDQFSVERPDGSNFTLKIRSTKLEDSAMYFCASSRSSGSTSTDTQYFGPGTRLTVL.

The V call is TRBV2, the J call TRBJ1-1, with D possibly being TRBD1 (6 bases). V was cut by 4 bases and J by 1 base, with 19 bases left in between. This CDR3 has 17 amino acids. Looked up from germline, CDR1 is SNHLY and CDR2 is FYNNEI. The CDR3 loop reads CASSALPVGRGNTEAFF. In DNA form, the CDR3 reads TGTGCCAGCAGTGCACTGCCTGTGGGCAGGGGGAACACTGAAGCTTTCTTT.

The rearrangement uses TRBV13 and TRBJ1-4; 12 bases map to TRBD1. This CDR3 region has 16 residues. The germline gives CDR1 PRHDT, CDR2 FYEKMQ (reference sequence). Trimming at V came to 5 bases and at J to 4 bases, leaving 5 bases not matched to a gene. The CDR3 here is CASSRDRGLSNEKLFF. The CDR3 DNA reads TGTGCCAGCAGCCGGGACAGGGGGCTTAGTAATGAAAAACTGTTTTTT.

This clone has a count of ten or more. The chain carries TRBV19 and TRBJ2-7; 7 nucleotides agree with TRBD1. The CDR3 has 13 residues. V shed 5 bases, J shed 6 bases, and the junction held 7 bases outside the gene matches. Germline values: CDR1 LNHDA, CDR2 SQIVND (reference sequence). For the CDR3, the DNA is TGTGCCAGTAGTTCTGACAGGGCAGGCGAGCAGTACTTC. Translation: CASSSDRAGEQYF.

This clone occurred once. The CDR3 here is CASSLGPLGAGEKLFF. The CDR3 DNA reads TGTGCCAGCAGTTTAGGGCCGTTGGGCGCAGGTGAAAAACTGTTTTTT. The V gene is TRBV27, the J gene TRBJ1-4; D gene uncertain. This CDR3 has 16 amino acids. Germline CDR1 and CDR2: MNHEY and SMNVEV (reference sequence). V was pared by 2 bases and J by 7 bases, with 17 bases between. Filled out from reference TRBV27 and TRBJ1-4, the complete variable domain reads EAQVTQNPRYLITVTGKKLTVTCSQNMNHEYMSWYRQDPGLGLRQIYYSMNVEVTDKGDVPEGYKVSRKEKRNFPLILESPSPNQTSLYFCASSLGPLGAGEKLFFGSGTQLSVL.

The V gene is TRBV6-5, the J gene TRBJ1-6; D is unresolved. Trimming stripped 0 bases from V and 5 bases from J, with 11 bases between. There are 16 residues in the CDR3. Germline values: CDR1 MNHEY, CDR2 SVGAGI. CDR3 residues: CASSYSNTRNNSPLHF. CDR3 DNA sequence: TGTGCCAGCAGTTACTCGAACACCAGGAATAATTCACCCCTCCACTTT.

This chain joins TRBV7-2 and TRBJ2-7; D perhaps matches TRBD2 (5 bases). Germline V gene data show CDR1 as SGHTA and CDR2 as FQGNSA. Between the trimmed V and J ends, which lost 3 bases and 3 bases, there was a span of 15 bases. CDR3 length: 15 residues. CDR3 in amino acids: CASSFVRREHYEQYF. The CDR3 bases are TGTGCCAGCAGCTTCGTCCGACGGGAACACTACGAGCAGTACTTC.

Worth noting for this clone: A junction boundary mismatches the germline segment, possibly from a read error. The chain employs TRBV28 and TRBJ1-2; D uncertain. The germline V gene encodes CDR1 MDHEN and CDR2 SYDVKM. This CDR3 is 14 amino acids long. This CDR3 is CAGRRSSPNYGYTF. CDR3 nucleotide sequence: TGTGCCGGCAGACGGTCATCTCCGAACTATGGCTACACCTTC.

The chain couples TRBV23-1 to TRBJ1-5; 8 bases are shared with TRBD1. TRBV23-1 is annotated as an ORF whose role is uncertain. The CDR3 has 17 amino acids. V lost 0 bases, J lost 7 bases, and 11 bases stayed unmatched. The CDR3 DNA follows: TGCGCCAGCAGTCAATCATGGGGCAGGGGGCGGTGGCAGCCCCAGCATTTT. Translated: CASSQSWGRGRWQPQHF.

Only a few counts were recorded for this clone. Here the CDR3 reads CATRGTSEKNTQYF. In DNA form, the CDR3 reads TGTGCCACCAGGGGGACTAGCGAGAAAAATACGCAGTATTTT. The rearrangement links TRBV24-1 to TRBJ2-3; 10 nucleotides match TRBD2. Germline trimming cut 7 bases from V and 7 bases from J; bases unmatched to any gene: 7. The germline CDR1 and CDR2 sequences are KGHDR and SFDVKD. The CDR3 covers 14 residues.

The J gene is TRBJ2-3, the V gene TRBV11-3; D possibly corresponds to TRBD1 (6 bases). The germline V gene encodes CDR1 SGHNT and CDR2 YENEEA. Trimming took off 5 bases at V and 5 bases at J, with 23 bases between the two ends. The CDR3 runs 17 residues. The CDR3 is CASSPHSWAGEGDTQYF. The CDR3 region has the DNA TGTGCCAGCAGCCCCCACTCTTGGGCAGGGGAAGGAGATACGCAGTATTTT.

The chain is built from TRBV9 and TRBJ2-1, with TRBD2 matching over 7 bases. Germline CDR1 and CDR2: SGDLS and YYNGEE. The CDR3 is 15 residues long. V lost 5 bases to trimming and J lost 5 bases; unmatched junction nucleotides: 10. The CDR3 loop is CASSVSPGLNNEQFF. The CDR3 DNA reads TGTGCCAGCAGTGTCAGTCCGGGACTAAACAATGAGCAGTTCTTC.

The J gene is TRBJ2-1, the V gene TRBV3-1 (or the pseudogene TRBV3-2); TRBD1 might be the D (6 bases). The V gene's germline CDR1 is LGHDT and CDR2 YNNKEL (reference sequence). With 2 bases removed from V and 2 bases from J, the gap between germline ends came to 16 bases. The CDR3 runs 17 residues. The CDR3 DNA reads TGTGCCAGCAGCCAATCCCTTGGGACATCTGCCTACAATGAGCAGTTCTTC. Amino acids: CASSQSLGTSAYNEQFF.

This chain links TRBV4-1 with TRBJ1-2; 8 nucleotides match TRBD1. The CDR3 is 16 amino acids. The germline gives CDR1 MGHRA, CDR2 YSYEKL. Trimming removed 1 base from V and 7 bases from J; junction bases left unmatched: 11. The CDR3 region has the DNA TGCGCCAGCAGCCAAGTTTCCATGGACAGGGTCGGTGGCTACACCTTC. Encoded protein: CASSQVSMDRVGGYTF.

This sequence joins TRBV6-5 and TRBJ2-7, with 9 positions matching TRBD2. The CDR3 is 14 residues long. CDR1 and CDR2 from the germline V gene are MNHEY and SVGAGI. After removal of 6 bases from V and 4 bases from J, the junction contained 7 bases not matched to a gene. CDR3 DNA: TGTGCCAGCAGCCGGACTAGCGAGAGATACGAGCAGTACTTC. As protein: CASSRTSERYEQYF.

CDR3 DNA sequence: TGTGCCAGCAGTTTAGTGGCAGGCGACATTGGCTACACCTTC. Its translation: CASSLVAGDIGYTF. The J gene is TRBJ1-2, the V gene TRBV28; D is unclear. The CDR3 is 14 residues long. Per the germline V gene, CDR1 is MDHEN and CDR2 is SYDVKM. The V end was cut by 2 bases, the J end by 7 bases, with 14 bases between.

This rearrangement joins TRBV11-1 to TRBJ2-3; D is perhaps TRBD2 (5 bases). This CDR3 contains 14 residues. Deletions cut 3 bases from V and 5 bases from J, with 12 bases between. Germline V gene lookup returns CDR1 SGHAT and CDR2 FQDESV (reference sequence). The CDR3 protein is CASSFVRGGDTQYF. Written as DNA, the CDR3 is TGTGCCAGCAGCTTCGTTCGGGGTGGAGATACGCAGTATTTT.

The chain couples TRBV6-5 to TRBJ1-2; D is possibly TRBD1 (5 bases). The CDR3 runs 14 residues. CDR1 is MNHEY and CDR2 is SVGAGI in the germline V gene. The V and J ends lost 2 bases and 1 base respectively, with 8 bases between them. CDR3 sequence (DNA): TGTGCCAGCAGTTACGTCCAGGGTAACTATGGCTACACCTTC. It codes for CASSYVQGNYGYTF.

The chain is built from TRBV4-2 and TRBJ2-7, with 8 positions matching TRBD1. Germline assignment: CDR1 LGHNA and CDR2 YNFKEQ. Losses at the gene ends were 0 bases for V and 2 bases for J; bases not matched to a gene: 6. The CDR3 runs to 16 residues. The CDR3 protein is CASSQDATGVPYEQYF. In DNA form, the CDR3 reads TGTGCCAGCAGCCAAGATGCGACAGGGGTGCCCTACGAGCAGTACTTC.

J is TRBJ2-1 and V is TRBV12-2; the listed D gene, TRBD2, was not tested against the DNA. TRBV12-2 is assigned pseudogene status. CDR3 length: 20 residues. As DNA, the CDR3 is TGTGCAAGTCGTCCTGCCGGGACTAGCGGGAGGTCTAGCTCCTACAATGAGCAGTTCTTC. Amino acid sequence: CASRPAGTSGRSSSYNEQFF.

The J gene is TRBJ1-4, the V gene TRBV28, with D unresolved. The CDR3 contains 12 residues. V was cut by 7 bases and J by 8 bases, with 11 bases left in between. CDR1 MDHEN and CDR2 SYDVKM come from the germline V gene. The CDR3 coding sequence is TGTGCCAGCACCCGGGGTGGCGAAAAACTGTTTTTT. It encodes CASTRGGEKLFF.

This chain joins TRBV7-2 and TRBJ2-2, with unresolved D. The V gene's germline CDR1 is SGHTA and CDR2 FQGNSA. V was trimmed by 0 bases and J by 4 bases, leaving 3 bases between them. The CDR3 consists of 13 residues. The CDR3 loop is CASSLASTGELFF. The CDR3 bases are TGTGCCAGCAGCTTAGCGAGCACCGGGGAGCTGTTTTTT.

This clone occurred once. This chain joins TRBV29-1 and TRBJ2-1; a possible D gene is TRBD1 (5 bases). The CDR3 extends over 13 amino acids. The V gene lost 0 bases and the J gene lost 3 bases, with 6 bases spanning the gap. CDR1 is SQVTM and CDR2 is ANQGSEA in the germline V gene. CDR3 in DNA: TGCAGCGTTGAAGAACAGGTCTACAATGAGCAGTTCTTC. Its translation is CSVEEQVYNEQFF.

The CDR3 sequence is CASWASGRYEQYF. For the CDR3, the DNA is TGTGCCAGTTGGGCTAGCGGGAGATACGAGCAGTACTTC. This sequence joins TRBV28 and TRBJ2-7; the match to TRBD2 covers 10 bases. The CDR3 loop spans 13 amino acids. Per germline, CDR1 MDHEN and CDR2 SYDVKM. V lost 9 bases, J lost 4 bases, and 6 bases stayed unmatched.

Comment on this clone: Other DNA sequences in the sample encode the same CDR3. The chain joins TRBV6-2 or TRBV6-3 to TRBJ1-6; D unresolved. V was trimmed by 2 bases and J by 5 bases, leaving 7 bases between them. The V gene's germline CDR1 is MNHEY and CDR2 SVGEGT. CDR3 length: 14 residues. Here the CDR3 reads CASSYGQDNSPLHF. The CDR3 DNA follows: TGTGCCAGCAGTTACGGTCAGGATAATTCACCCCTCCACTTT.

V and J are TRBV6-6 and TRBJ1-1; D may be TRBD1 (5 bases). CDR1 is MNHNY and CDR2 is SVGAGI in the germline V gene (reference sequence). The CDR3 loop spans 13 amino acids. V gave up 6 bases and J gave up 4 bases, with 12 bases separating them. CDR3 coding DNA: TGTGCCAGCAGACCCCAGGGAGGCACTGAAGCTTTCTTT. Translating gives CASRPQGGTEAFF.

The chain is built from TRBV9 and TRBJ2-5; 9 nucleotides align to TRBD1. CDR1 is SGDLS and CDR2 is YYNGEE in the germline V gene. Unmatched junction bases numbered 9, after V lost 4 bases and J lost 5 bases. This CDR3 region has 15 residues. CDR3 amino acids: CASSTRTGVRETQYF. The CDR3 DNA sequence: TGTGCCAGCAGCACACGGACAGGGGTGAGGGAGACCCAGTACTTC.

The chain uses TRBV6-5 and TRBJ1-1, with D uncertain. Germline-derived CDR1 and CDR2 are MNHEY and SVGAGI. Trimming removed 7 bases from V and 0 bases from J, with 3 bases in between. The CDR3 runs to 11 residues. CDR3 residues: CASTVNTEAFF. The CDR3 bases are TGTGCCAGCACCGTGAACACTGAAGCTTTCTTT.

The chain is built from TRBV18 and TRBJ1-1; D is undetermined. The germline gives CDR1 KGHSH, CDR2 LQKENI. Trimming pared 2 bases from V and 1 base from J, leaving 8 bases between. The CDR3 covers 14 residues. This CDR3 is CASSPEEANTEAFF. CDR3 DNA sequence: TGTGCCAGCTCACCAGAGGAGGCGAACACTGAAGCTTTCTTT.